This T cell receptor (beta chain) was documented in a study of Ad26.COV2.S vaccination and SARS-CoV-2 variants. The treatment: about 20 received Ad26.COV2.S at low or high dose, single or two shots; roughly 5 received placebo; per-sample allocation not given. Sampling was done on day 63 after the first vaccine or placebo injection. Only in-frame clones appear in the TCRdb table, and some are missing; sequencing was by immunoSEQ multiplex PCR. Of about 330,000 clones listed, roughly 90% are singletons. The V end was cut by 4 bases, the J end by 1 base, with 7 bases between. This CDR3 contains 13 residues. Germline-derived CDR1 and CDR2 are SGHTA and FQGNSA.

The source is a person aged 18-65 years who received the Ad26.COV2.S COVID-19 vaccine or a placebo. The rearrangement joins TRBV7-2 to TRBJ1-1; D is possibly TRBD1 (5 bases). The source was peripheral blood, collected in a trial of Ad26.COV2.S vaccine versus placebo. The CDR3 DNA reads as TGTGCCAGCAGCTCGGGACCGAACACTGAAGCTTTCTTT. It is translated as CASSSGPNTEAFF.